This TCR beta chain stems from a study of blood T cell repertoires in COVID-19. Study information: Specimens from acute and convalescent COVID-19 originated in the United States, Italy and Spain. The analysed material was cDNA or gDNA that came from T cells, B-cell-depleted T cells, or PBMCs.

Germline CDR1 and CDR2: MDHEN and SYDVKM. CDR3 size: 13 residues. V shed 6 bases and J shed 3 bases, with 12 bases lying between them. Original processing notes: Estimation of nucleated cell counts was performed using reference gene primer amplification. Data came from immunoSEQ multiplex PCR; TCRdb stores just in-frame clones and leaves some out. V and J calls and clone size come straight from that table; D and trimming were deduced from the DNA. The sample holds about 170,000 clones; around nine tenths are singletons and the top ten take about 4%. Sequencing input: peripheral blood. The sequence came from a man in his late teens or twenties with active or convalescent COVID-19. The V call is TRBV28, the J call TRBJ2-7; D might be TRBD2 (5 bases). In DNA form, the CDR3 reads TGTGCCAGCAGCTCACGGGATTACTACGAGCAGTACTTC. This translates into CASSSRDYYEQYF.